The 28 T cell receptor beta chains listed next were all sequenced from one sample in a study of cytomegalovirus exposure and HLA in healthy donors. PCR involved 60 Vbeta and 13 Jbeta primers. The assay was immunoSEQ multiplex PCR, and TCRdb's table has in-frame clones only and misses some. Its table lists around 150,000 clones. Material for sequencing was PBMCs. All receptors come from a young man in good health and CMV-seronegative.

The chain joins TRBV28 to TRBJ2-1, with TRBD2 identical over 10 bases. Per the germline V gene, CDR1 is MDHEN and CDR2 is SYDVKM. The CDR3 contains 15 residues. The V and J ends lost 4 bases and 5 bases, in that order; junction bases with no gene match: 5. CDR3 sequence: CASSYLAGVHNEQFF. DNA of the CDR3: TGTGCCAGCAGTTACCTAGCGGGAGTCCACAATGAGCAGTTCTTC.

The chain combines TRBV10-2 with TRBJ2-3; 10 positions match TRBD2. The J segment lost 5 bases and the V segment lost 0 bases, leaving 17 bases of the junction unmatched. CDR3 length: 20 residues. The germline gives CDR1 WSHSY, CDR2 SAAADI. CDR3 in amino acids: CASSESRLAGAMGSEDTQYF. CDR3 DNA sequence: TGCGCCAGCAGTGAGTCGAGGCTAGCGGGAGCGATGGGGTCAGAAGATACGCAGTATTTT.

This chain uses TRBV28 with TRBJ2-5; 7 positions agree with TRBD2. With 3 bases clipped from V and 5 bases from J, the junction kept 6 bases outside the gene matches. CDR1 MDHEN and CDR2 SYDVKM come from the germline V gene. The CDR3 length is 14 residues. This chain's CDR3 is CASSFGGSMETQYF. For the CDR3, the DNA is TGTGCCAGCAGTTTTGGCGGGAGCATGGAGACCCAGTACTTC.

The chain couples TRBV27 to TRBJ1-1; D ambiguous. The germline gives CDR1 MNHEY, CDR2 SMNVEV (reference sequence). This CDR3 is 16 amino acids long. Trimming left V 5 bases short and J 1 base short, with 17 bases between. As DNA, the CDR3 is TGTGCCAGCAGTCCCCTCCGGGTTTCGGGGAACACTGAAGCTTTCTTT. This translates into CASSPLRVSGNTEAFF.

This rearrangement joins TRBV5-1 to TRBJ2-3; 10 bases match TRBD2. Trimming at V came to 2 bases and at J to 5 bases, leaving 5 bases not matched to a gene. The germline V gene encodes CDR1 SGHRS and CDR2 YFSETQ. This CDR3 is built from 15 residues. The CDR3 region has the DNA TGCGCCAGCAGCTTAATAGCGGGAGGCCTAGATACGCAGTATTTT. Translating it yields CASSLIAGGLDTQYF.

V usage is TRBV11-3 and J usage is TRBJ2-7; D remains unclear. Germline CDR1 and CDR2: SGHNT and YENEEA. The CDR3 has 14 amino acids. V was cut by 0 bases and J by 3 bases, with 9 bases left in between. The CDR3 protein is CASSLDPELYEQYF. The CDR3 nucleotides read TGTGCCAGCAGCTTAGATCCCGAGCTCTACGAGCAGTACTTC.

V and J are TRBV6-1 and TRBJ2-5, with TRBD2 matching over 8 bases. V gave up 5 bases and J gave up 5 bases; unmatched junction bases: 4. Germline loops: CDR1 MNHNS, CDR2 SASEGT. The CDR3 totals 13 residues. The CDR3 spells CASSRGGKETQYF. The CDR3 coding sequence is TGTGCCAGCAGTCGGGGGGGTAAGGAGACCCAGTACTTC.

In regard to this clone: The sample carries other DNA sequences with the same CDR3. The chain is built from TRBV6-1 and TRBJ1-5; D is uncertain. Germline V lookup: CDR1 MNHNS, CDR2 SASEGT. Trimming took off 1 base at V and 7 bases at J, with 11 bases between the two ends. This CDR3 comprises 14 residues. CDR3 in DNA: TGTGCCAGCAGTGAAGTAAGCCACCGGCAGCCCCAGCATTTT. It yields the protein CASSEVSHRQPQHF.

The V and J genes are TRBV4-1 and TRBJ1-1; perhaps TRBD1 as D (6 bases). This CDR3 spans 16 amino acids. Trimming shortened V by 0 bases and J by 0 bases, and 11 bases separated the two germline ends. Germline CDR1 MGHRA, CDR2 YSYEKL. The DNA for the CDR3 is TGCGCCAGCAGCCAAGAAAGGTACAGGGTGAACACTGAAGCTTTCTTT. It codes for CASSQERYRVNTEAFF.

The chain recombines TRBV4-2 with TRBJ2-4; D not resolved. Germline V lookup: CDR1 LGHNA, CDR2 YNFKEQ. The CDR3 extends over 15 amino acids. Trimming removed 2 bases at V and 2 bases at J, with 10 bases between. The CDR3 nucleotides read TGTGCCAGCAGCCAACTACTCGGTTCCAAAAACATTCAGTACTTC. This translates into CASSQLLGSKNIQYF.

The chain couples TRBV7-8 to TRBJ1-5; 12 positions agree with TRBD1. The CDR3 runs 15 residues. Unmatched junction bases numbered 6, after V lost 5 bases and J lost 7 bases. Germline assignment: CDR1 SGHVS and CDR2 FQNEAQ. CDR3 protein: CASSVGTGGDQPQHF. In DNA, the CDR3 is TGTGCCAGCAGCGTGGGGACAGGGGGCGACCAGCCCCAGCATTTT.

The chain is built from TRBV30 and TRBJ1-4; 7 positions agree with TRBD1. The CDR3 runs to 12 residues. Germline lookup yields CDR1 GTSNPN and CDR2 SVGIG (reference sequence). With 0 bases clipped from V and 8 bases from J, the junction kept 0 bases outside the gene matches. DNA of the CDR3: TGTGCCTGGAGTGTACAGGGGGAAAAACTGTTTTTT. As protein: CAWSVQGEKLFF.

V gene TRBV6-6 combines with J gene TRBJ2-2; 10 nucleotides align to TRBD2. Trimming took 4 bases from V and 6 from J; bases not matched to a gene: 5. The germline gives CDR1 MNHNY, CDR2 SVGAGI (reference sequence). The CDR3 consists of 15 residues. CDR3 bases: TGTGCCAGCAGTTCTAGCGGGAGTTGGGCCGGGGAGCTGTTTTTT. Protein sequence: CASSSSGSWAGELFF.

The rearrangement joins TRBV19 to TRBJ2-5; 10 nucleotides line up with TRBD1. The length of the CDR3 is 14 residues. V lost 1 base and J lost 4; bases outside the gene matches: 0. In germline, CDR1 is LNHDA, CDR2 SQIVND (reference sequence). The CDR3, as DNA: TGTGCCAGTAGTATAGGACAGGGGGCAGAGACCCAGTACTTC. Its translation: CASSIGQGAETQYF.

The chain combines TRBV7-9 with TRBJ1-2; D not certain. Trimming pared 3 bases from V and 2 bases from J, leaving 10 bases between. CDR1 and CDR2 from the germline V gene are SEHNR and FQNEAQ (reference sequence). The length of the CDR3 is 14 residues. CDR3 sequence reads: CASSFTESNYGYTF. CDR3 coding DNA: TGTGCCAGCAGCTTTACAGAGAGCAACTATGGCTACACCTTC.

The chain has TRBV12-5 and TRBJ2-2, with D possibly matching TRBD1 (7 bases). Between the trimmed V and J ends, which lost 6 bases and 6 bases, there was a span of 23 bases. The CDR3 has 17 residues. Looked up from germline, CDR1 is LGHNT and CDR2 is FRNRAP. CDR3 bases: TGTGCTAGTGGCACCAAACTTCGACAGGGAGGATCCGGGGAGCTGTTTTTT. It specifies CASGTKLRQGGSGELFF.

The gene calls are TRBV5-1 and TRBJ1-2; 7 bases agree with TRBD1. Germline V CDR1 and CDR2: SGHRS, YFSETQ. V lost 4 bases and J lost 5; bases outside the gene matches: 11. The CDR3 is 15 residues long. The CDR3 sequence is CASSQNNRGEYGYTF. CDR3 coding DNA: TGCGCCAGCAGCCAAAATAACAGGGGAGAATATGGCTACACCTTC. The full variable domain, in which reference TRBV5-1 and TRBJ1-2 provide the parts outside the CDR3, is KAGVTQTPRYLIKTRGQQVTLSCSPISGHRSVSWYQQTPGQGLQFLFEYFSETQRNKGNFPGRFSGRQFSNSRSEMNVSTLELGDSALYLCASSQNNRGEYGYTFGSGTRLTVV.

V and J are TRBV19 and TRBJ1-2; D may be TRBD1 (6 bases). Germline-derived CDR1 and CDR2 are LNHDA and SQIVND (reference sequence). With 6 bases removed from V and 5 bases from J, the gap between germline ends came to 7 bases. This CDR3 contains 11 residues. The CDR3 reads CASRDRYGYTF. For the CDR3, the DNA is TGTGCCAGTAGGGACAGATATGGCTACACCTTC.

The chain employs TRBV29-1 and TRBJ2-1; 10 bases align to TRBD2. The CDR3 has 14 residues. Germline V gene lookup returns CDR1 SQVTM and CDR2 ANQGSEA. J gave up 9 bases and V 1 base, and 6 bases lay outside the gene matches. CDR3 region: CSVEVWASGSEQFF. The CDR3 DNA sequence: TGCAGCGTTGAAGTTTGGGCTAGCGGGAGTGAGCAGTTCTTC.

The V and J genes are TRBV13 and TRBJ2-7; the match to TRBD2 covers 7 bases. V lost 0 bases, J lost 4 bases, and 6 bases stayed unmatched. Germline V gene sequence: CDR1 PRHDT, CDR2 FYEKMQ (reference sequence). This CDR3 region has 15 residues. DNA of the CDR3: TGTGCCAGCAGCTTAGGGGGACTATCGCGTTACGAGCAGTACTTC. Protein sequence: CASSLGGLSRYEQYF.

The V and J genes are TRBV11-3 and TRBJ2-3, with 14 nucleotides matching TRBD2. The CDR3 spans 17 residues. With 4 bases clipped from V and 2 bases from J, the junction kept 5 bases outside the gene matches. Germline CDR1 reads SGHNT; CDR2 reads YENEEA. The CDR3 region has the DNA TGTGCCAGCAGCTCAGGACTAGCGGGAGGCACCACAGATACGCAGTATTTT. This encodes CASSSGLAGGTTDTQYF.

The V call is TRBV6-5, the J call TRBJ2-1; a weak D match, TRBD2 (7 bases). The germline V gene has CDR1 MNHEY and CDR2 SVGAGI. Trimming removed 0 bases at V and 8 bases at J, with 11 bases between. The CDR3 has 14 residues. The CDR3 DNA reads TGTGCCAGCAGTTACTCGAGGGGGGGTTATGAGCAGTTCTTC. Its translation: CASSYSRGGYEQFF.

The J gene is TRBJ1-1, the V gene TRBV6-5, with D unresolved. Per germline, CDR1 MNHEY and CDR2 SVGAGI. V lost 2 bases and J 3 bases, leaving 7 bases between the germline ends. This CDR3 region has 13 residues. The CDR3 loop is CASSYRRDTEAFF. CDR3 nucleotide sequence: TGTGCCAGCAGTTACCGGAGGGACACTGAAGCTTTCTTT.

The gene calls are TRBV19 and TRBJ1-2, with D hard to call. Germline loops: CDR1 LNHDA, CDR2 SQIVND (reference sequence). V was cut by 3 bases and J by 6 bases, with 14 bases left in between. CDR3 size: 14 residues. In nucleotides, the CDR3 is TGTGCCAGTAGTATGCAGGCCAAAGAGAATGGCTACACCTTC. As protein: CASSMQAKENGYTF.

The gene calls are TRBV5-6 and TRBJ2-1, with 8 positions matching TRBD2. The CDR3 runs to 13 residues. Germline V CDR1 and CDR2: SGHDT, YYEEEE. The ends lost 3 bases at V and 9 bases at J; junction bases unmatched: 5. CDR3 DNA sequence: TGTGCCAGCAGCTCGGGACTAGTCGTTGAGCAGTTCTTC. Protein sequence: CASSSGLVVEQFF.

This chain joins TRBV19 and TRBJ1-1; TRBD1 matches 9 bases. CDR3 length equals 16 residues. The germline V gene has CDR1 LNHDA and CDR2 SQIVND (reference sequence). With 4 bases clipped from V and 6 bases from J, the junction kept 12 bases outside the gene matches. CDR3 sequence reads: CASSKGQGLINPEAFF. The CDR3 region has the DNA TGTGCCAGTAGTAAGGGACAGGGATTGATCAACCCTGAAGCTTTCTTT.

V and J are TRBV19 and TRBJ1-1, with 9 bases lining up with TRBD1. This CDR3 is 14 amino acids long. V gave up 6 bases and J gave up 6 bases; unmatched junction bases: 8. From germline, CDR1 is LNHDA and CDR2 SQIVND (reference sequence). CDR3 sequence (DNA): TGTGCCAGTAGCATTTACAGGGGGCCGGCTGAAGCTTTCTTT. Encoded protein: CASSIYRGPAEAFF. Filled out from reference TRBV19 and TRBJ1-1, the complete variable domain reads DGGITQSPKYLFRKEGQNVTLSCEQNLNHDAMYWYRQDPGQGLRLIYYSQIVNDFQKGDIAEGYSVSREKKESFPLTVTSAQKNPTAFYLCASSIYRGPAEAFFGQGTRLTVV.

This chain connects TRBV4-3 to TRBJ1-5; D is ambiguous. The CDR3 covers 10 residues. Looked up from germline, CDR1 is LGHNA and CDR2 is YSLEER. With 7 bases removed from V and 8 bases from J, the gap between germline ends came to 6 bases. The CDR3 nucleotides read TGCGCCAGCAAGAGGGAGCCCCAGCATTTT. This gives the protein CASKREPQHF.